These T cell receptor beta chains were read from a single sample in a study of tumor and adjacent non-tumor tissue in lung cancer. TCRdb recomputed calls from the multiplex PCR reads with MiXCR, one row per CDR3 protein. Of roughly 43,000 distinct CDR3 sequences listed, more than 50% were seen once; the top ten hold over 40%. The sample was distant non-tumor lung tissue. The receptors come from a middle-aged man with non-small cell lung cancer. The CDR3 runs from the conserved cysteine through the conserved F or W. A D gene is named only where the DNA matches it firmly. Only part of the rows carry a size: once, few, many, or a class if the clone is expanded.

j_gene,d_gene,abundance,v_gene,CDR3nt,CDR3aa
TRBJ1-1,TRBD1,NA,TRBV5-4,TGTGTCGGCAGCTCCCCTAAGACAGGGCCCCTATCTGAAGCTTTCTTT,CVGSSPKTGPLSEAFF
TRBJ2-1,TRBD1,NA,TRBV4-2,TGTGCCAGCAGCCACAGCCCCCGGGACAGGGGCCACAATGAGAAGTTCTTC,CASSHSPRDRGHNEKFF
TRBJ2-3,NA,NA,TRBV29-1,TGCAGCGTTGGCAGCGGGTTCGGAGATACGCGGTATTTT,CSVGSGFGDTRYF
TRBJ2-7,TRBD2,NA,TRBV20-1,TGCAGTGCAACCGGGACTACCTCCTACGAGCAGTACTTC,CSATGTTSYEQYF
TRBJ1-3,NA,many,TRBV10-2,TGCGCCAGCAGGGAGGGCTACTCTGGAAACACCATATATTTT,CASREGYSGNTIYF
TRBJ2-5,NA,NA,TRBV7-9,TGTGCCAGCAGCTCTAAAGAGACCCAGTACTTC,CASSSKETQYF
TRBJ2-5,NA,NA,TRBV11-1,TGTGCCAGCAGCTCGACAGGAAACCAAGAGGCACAGCACTTC,CASSSTGNQEAQHF
TRBJ2-2,NA,NA,TRBV12-3/TRBV12-4,TGTGCCAGCAGTCCCAGGGAGCGTGGGAACACCGGGGAGCCGTTTTTT,CASSPRERGNTGEPFF
TRBJ2-5,NA,NA,TRBV10-2,TGCGCCAGCAGGTTTTCGAGAATGCAAGAGACTCAGTACTTC,CASRFSRMQETQYF
TRBJ2-5,TRBD2,NA,TRBV2,TGTGCCAGCAGTGATTATAGCGGGTCAATCCAAGAGACCCAGTACTTC,CASSDYSGSIQETQYF
TRBJ2-2,NA,NA,TRBV4-1,TGCGCCAGCAGCCAAGAATTAAGGCTAGCTGGGTGGGCCGGGGAGCTGTTTTTT,CASSQELRLAGWAGELFF
TRBJ2-3,TRBD1,NA,TRBV2,TGTGCCAGTGACAGGGGGCGGACAGATACGCAGTATTTT,CASDRGRTDTQYF
TRBJ2-7,NA,NA,TRBV4-2,TGTGCCAGCAGCCAGTCCGCGGGCCTTCTCTACAAGCAATACTTC,CASSQSAGLLYKQYF
TRBJ1-5,NA,NA,TRBV12-3/TRBV12-4,TGTGCCAGTTGCCTCAAGTGCAATCAGCCCCAGCATTTT,CASCLKCNQPQHF
TRBJ2-5,TRBD2,many,TRBV6-1,TGTGCCAGCAGCCCCGGCGGGAGAACCGAAGAGACCCAGTACTTC,CASSPGGRTEETQYF
TRBJ2-3,NA,few,TRBV7-9,TGTGCCAGCAGCTTAGGACTCTTTGCAGATACGCAGTATTTT,CASSLGLFADTQYF
TRBJ2-2,NA,once,TRBV11-2,TGTGCCAGCTGCTTACGCCAAGGCGACGCAAGGACTGGAGAGCTGTTTTTT,CASCLRQGDARTGELFF
TRBJ2-5,NA,NA,TRBV6-1,TGTGCCAGCAGTCGGCAAGAGACCCAGCATTTC,CASSRQETQHF
TRBJ1-2,NA,many,TRBV6-5,TGTGCCAGCAGTTACTCCCTAGGCTATGGCTACACCTTC,CASSYSLGYGYTF
TRBJ2-3,NA,NA,TRBV4-1,TGCGCCAGCAGCCAACCTGCGGGATTAGCGGCAGTTTCAGATACGCAGTATTTT,CASSQPAGLAAVSDTQYF
TRBJ2-2,TRBD1,NA,TRBV5-1,TGTGCCAGCAGCTTGTGGGACAGGGATACCGGGGACCTGTTTTTT,CASSLWDRDTGDLFF
TRBJ2-2,TRBD1,many,TRBV10-1,TGCGCCAGCAGTCCCGGGACAGGGAACACCGGGGAGCTGTTTTTT,CASSPGTGNTGELFF
TRBJ2-7,NA,NA,TRBV6-1,TGTGCCAGCAGTGAAGGTTCTGTCAGGACCCACGAACAGTACTTC,CASSEGSVRTHEQYF
TRBJ2-1,TRBD1,many,TRBV29-1,TGCAGCGCGTCAGGGGGATACAATGAGCAGTTCTTC,CSASGGYNEQFF
TRBJ2-3,NA,NA,TRBV4-2,TGTGCCAGCAGCCAAGTGGTCACGTCTAGCTATAGCACACATATGCAGTATTTT,CASSQVVTSSYSTHMQYF
TRBJ2-1,NA,NA,TRBV29-1,TGCAGCGTGGGGGCGAGAGGGTTCAACAATGAGCAGTTCTTC,CSVGARGFNNEQFF
TRBJ1-2,NA,NA,TRBV11-2,TGTGCCAGCAGCCCTGGGGGGACTGGGAATAACTATGGCTGCACCTTC,CASSPGGTGNNYGCTF
TRBJ1-1,NA,many,TRBV29-1,TGCAGCGCTAGGGTGGGCGACACTGAAGCTTTCTTT,CSARVGDTEAFF
TRBJ2-7,TRBD1,medium-sized,TRBV10-3,TGTGCCACCTGGACAGGGGGCTCGGTCCGAAGCTCCTACGAGCAGTACTTC,CATWTGGSVRSSYEQYF
TRBJ2-1,NA,few,TRBV20-1,TGCAGTGCTAGAGATCGATCCGGGGTGAGCTCCTACAATGAGCAGTTCTTC,CSARDRSGVSSYNEQFF
TRBJ2-1,TRBD2,few,TRBV20-1,TGCAGTGCCCCGGGAGGGCCGTACAATGAGCAGTTCTTC,CSAPGGPYNEQFF
TRBJ2-2,TRBD2,NA,TRBV20-1,TGCAGTGCTAGTCTGACTAGCGGGCACACAGGGGAGCTGTTTTTT,CSASLTSGHTGELFF
TRBJ2-3,TRBD2,few,TRBV6-1,TGTGCCAGCAGTGAACTAGCGGAGGGCCGGGATACGCAATATTTT,CASSELAEGRDTQYF
TRBJ1-4,NA,NA,TRBV4-2,TGTGTCAGCAGCCAGGAAGACAGCGGGGATGAAAAACTGTTTTTT,CVSSQEDSGDEKLFF
TRBJ2-7,TRBD1,many,TRBV28,TGTGCCAGCAGCCAGACAGGGCGCGAGCAGTACTTC,CASSQTGREQYF
TRBJ2-5,NA,medium-sized,TRBV29-1,TGCAGCGCCGTGGTCAGGGAGAAGACCCAGTACTTC,CSAVVREKTQYF
TRBJ2-1,NA,NA,TRBV4-1,TGCGCCAGCAGCCAAGGTCAGAGCTCCTACAATGAGCAGTTCTTC,CASSQGQSSYNEQFF
TRBJ2-3,NA,NA,TRBV28,TGTGCCAATAGTTTTCTACAGGGCACAGATACGCAGTATTTT,CANSFLQGTDTQYF
TRBJ2-7,TRBD2,NA,TRBV6-5,TGTGACAGCAGGAATAGCGGGAGGCACTCCTACGAGCAGTATTTC,CDSRNSGRHSYEQYF
TRBJ2-2,NA,NA,TRBV4-2,TGTGCCAGCAGCCAACGACTAGACACCCGGGAGCTGTTTTTT,CASSQRLDTRELFF
TRBJ2-7,NA,many,TRBV10-3,TGTGCCATCAGTGACTCTCCCCCAGGAGGGGGGGGCGAGCAGTACTTC,CAISDSPPGGGGEQYF
TRBJ2-3,NA,NA,TRBV6-6,TGTGCCAACAGTTCCCTACCAGGGGACCTCACAGATACGCAATATTTT,CANSSLPGDLTDTQYF
TRBJ1-6,TRBD1,NA,TRBV12-3/TRBV12-4,TGTGCCAGCAATACTGGGACAGGGGTTTCACCCCTCCACTTT,CASNTGTGVSPLHF
TRBJ2-5,TRBD2,many,TRBV5-1,TGCGCCAGCAGCCATGGGACTAGCGTGTACCAAGAGACCCAGTACTTC,CASSHGTSVYQETQYF
TRBJ2-5,NA,NA,TRBV2,TGTGCCAGCAGTGTTCAGGGCAGAAACCAAGAGACCCAGTACTTC,CASSVQGRNQETQYF
TRBJ2-6,TRBD1,few,TRBV5-4,TGTGCCACCAGCGGCGGACAGGGGCAATTCTCTGGGGCCAACGTCCTGACTTTC,CATSGGQGQFSGANVLTF
TRBJ2-2,TRBD2,once,TRBV20-1,TGCAGTGTTAGGGGTCTAGCGGGAGTCCCCGGGGAGCTTTTTTTT,CSVRGLAGVPGELFF
TRBJ2-2,TRBD2,many,TRBV5-4,TGTGCCAGCAGCCTGCTCGGCGGGAGGTGGGCCGGGGAGCTGTTTTTT,CASSLLGGRWAGELFF
TRBJ1-6,NA,NA,TRBV6-6,TGTGCCAGCCGCTACGATGAGACGAGCCCCTATAATTCACCCCTCCACTTT,CASRYDETSPYNSPLHF
TRBJ2-1,NA,NA,TRBV20-1,TGCAGTGCTAGCGGTGTGGTCCTCATTCACAATGAGCAGTTCTTC,CSASGVVLIHNEQFF
TRBJ2-1,NA,NA,TRBV11-1,TGCGCCAGCAGCTCCACCGGGACAGAGCAGTTCTTC,CASSSTGTEQFF
TRBJ1-6,NA,NA,TRBV6-6,TGCGCCAGCAATTACGATGAGACGAGCTCCTATAATTCACCCCTCCATTTT,CASNYDETSSYNSPLHF
TRBJ1-1,NA,many,TRBV4-2,TGTGCCAGCAGCCAAGAGCGCTACCACACTGAAGCTTTCTTT,CASSQERYHTEAFF
TRBJ2-5,NA,NA,TRBV30,TGTGCCTGGTGTCAAACCCCGGAGACCCAGTACTTC,CAWCQTPETQYF
TRBJ2-1,TRBD2,NA,TRBV2,TGTGCCAGCAACCTCGGACTAGCGGGGGGAAGGAATGAGCAGTTCTTC,CASNLGLAGGRNEQFF
TRBJ1-1,NA,few,TRBV28,TGTGCCAGCAGTCCCCCCGCTCGAGCCACTGAAGCTTTCTTT,CASSPPARATEAFF